The 32 T cell receptor beta chains reported below all come from one sample, sequenced in a study of beta chain features in type 1 diabetes. Of the isolated RNA, all was reverse transcribed, and so the sequenced material was expressed TCRB transcripts. TCRdb's copy holds only in-frame clones and misses some; the assay was immunoSEQ multiplex PCR. The sample lists fewer than 900,000 clones, 17% occurring once. Source material: naive CD4+ T cells from blood. The receptors come from a woman between 18 and 29 years old in good health.

Only a few counts were recorded for this clone. The chain uses TRBV21-1 and TRBJ2-1; the table gives TRBD1 as D, unverified against the DNA. TRBV21-1 is deemed a pseudogene. CDR3 length: 14 amino acids. CDR3 DNA sequence: TGTGCCAGCAGCAAAGAGGTGGGCCAGGCGAAGCAGTTCTTC. As protein: CASSKEVGQAKQFF.

This chain uses TRBV9 with TRBJ2-1; TRBD1 might be the D (5 bases). The length of the CDR3 is 15 residues. Germline V gene data show CDR1 as SGDLS and CDR2 as YYNGEE. V lost 0 bases, J lost 5 bases, and 12 bases lay in between. CDR3 sequence reads: CASSVGLGVHNEQFF. CDR3 sequence (DNA): TGTGCCAGCAGCGTAGGGTTAGGGGTACACAATGAGCAGTTCTTC.

Comment on this clone: This may be a read error: a much more frequent sequence differs by one nucleotide. Other nucleotide sequences from this sample produce the same CDR3. The J gene is TRBJ2-3, the V gene TRBV9; the D is unclear. CDR3 length: 12 residues. Deletions cut 3 bases from V and 2 bases from J, with 4 bases between. Per germline, CDR1 SGDLS and CDR2 YYNGEE. CDR3 region: CASSGSTDTQYF. DNA for the CDR3: TGTGCCAGCAGCGGATCCACAGATACGCAGTATTTT.

This clone was recorded only once. The rearrangement joins TRBV5-1 to TRBJ2-1; TRBD2 matches 12 bases. The CDR3 totals 16 residues. Germline CDR1 reads SGHRS; CDR2 reads YFSETQ. Trimming removed 0 bases from V and 8 bases from J; junction bases left unmatched: 6. The CDR3 spells CASSLEGTSGFYEQFF. CDR3 coding DNA: TGCGCCAGCAGCTTGGAGGGGACTAGCGGGTTTTATGAGCAGTTCTTC.

This clone was detected only a few times. The J gene is TRBJ2-3, the V gene TRBV7-3, with 10 bases fitting TRBD2. This CDR3 contains 16 residues. Germline CDR1 and CDR2: SGHTA and FQGTGA. After removal of 2 bases from V and 2 bases from J, the junction contained 4 bases not matched to a gene. This CDR3 is CASSLGTSGTTDTQYF. Here the CDR3 DNA reads TGTGCCAGCAGCTTAGGAACTAGCGGGACCACAGATACGCAGTATTTT.

The V call is TRBV5-4, the J call TRBJ2-3; TRBD1 aligns across 9 bases. CDR3 length: 14 residues. V trimming: 4 bases; J trimming: 2 bases; junction bases outside the gene matches: 2. In germline, CDR1 is SGHNT, CDR2 YYREEE (reference sequence). The chain's CDR3 is CASSGDRATDTQYF. The CDR3 coding sequence is TGTGCCAGCAGCGGGGACAGGGCCACAGATACGCAGTATTTT.

The chain uses TRBV4-2 and TRBJ2-7, with 9 bases that match TRBD2. V was pared by 4 bases and J by 4 bases, with 8 bases of the junction left unmatched. CDR3 size: 15 residues. Germline loops: CDR1 LGHNA, CDR2 YNFKEQ. The CDR3 sequence: CASSRTSDQKYEQYF. The CDR3 bases are TGTGCCAGCAGCCGGACTAGCGATCAGAAGTACGAGCAGTACTTC.

This clone was observed a few times. The CDR3 DNA follows: TGTGCCAGCAACCCGGGACCTCCGGGGGGTGAGCAGTTCTTC. It is translated as CASNPGPPGGEQFF. The chain recombines TRBV7-9 with TRBJ2-1; 7 nucleotides match TRBD2. The CDR3 sequence is 14 residues long. The ends lost 7 bases at V and 9 bases at J; junction bases unmatched: 12. The germline V gene has CDR1 SEHNR and CDR2 FQNEAQ (reference sequence).

This clone is a singleton in its sample. The CDR3 bases are TGTGCCAGCAGAGCCCACGGGACCACAGATACGCAGTATTTT. Translation gives CASRAHGTTDTQYF. The chain is built from TRBV6-6 and TRBJ2-3; perhaps D is TRBD1 or TRBD2 (5 bases each). V lost 6 bases to trimming and J lost 2 bases, with 12 bases between them. The CDR3 is 14 residues long. Germline V lookup: CDR1 MNHNY, CDR2 SVGAGI (reference sequence).

This sequence joins TRBV19 and TRBJ1-1; D remains unclear. V was cut by 6 bases and J by 8 bases, with 16 bases left in between. CDR1 is LNHDA and CDR2 is SQIVND in the germline V gene (reference sequence). The CDR3 sequence is 13 residues long. The CDR3 DNA is TGTGCCAGTAGACCCCGAGACGGAAGAGAAGCTTTCTTT. Translated: CASRPRDGREAFF.

This chain uses TRBV18 with TRBJ1-5; D gene uncertain. The germline V gene encodes CDR1 KGHSH and CDR2 LQKENI. Trimming pared 2 bases from V and 5 bases from J, leaving 10 bases between. This CDR3 has 14 residues. The CDR3 protein is CASSPMAVDQPQHF. The CDR3 DNA reads as TGTGCCAGCTCACCAATGGCGGTGGATCAGCCCCAGCATTTT.

This sequence joins TRBV2 and TRBJ2-5; D remains unclear. V was trimmed by 7 bases and J by 5 bases, leaving 11 bases between them. CDR3 size: 12 residues. Germline CDR1 reads SNHLY; CDR2 reads FYNNEI. In nucleotides, the CDR3 is TGTGCCAGCAAGGACGATGGGGAGACCCAGTACTTC. It yields the protein CASKDDGETQYF.

The chain links TRBV7-2 to TRBJ1-5; unclear D gene. V shed 0 bases and J shed 7 bases, with 10 bases lying between them. The germline V gene encodes CDR1 SGHTA and CDR2 FQGNSA. The CDR3 covers 14 residues. The CDR3 DNA is TGTGCCAGCAGCTTAGCTCCAAGAGGCCAGCCCCAGCATTTT. This encodes CASSLAPRGQPQHF. Looking up the rest from reference TRBV7-2 and TRBJ1-5 gives the full variable domain: GAGVSQSPSNKVTEKGKDVELRCDPISGHTALYWYRQSLGQGLEFLIYFQGNSAPDKSGLPSDRFSAERTGGSVSTLTIQRTQQEDSAVYLCASSLAPRGQPQHFGDGTRLSIL.

The rearrangement uses TRBV10-2 and TRBJ1-1; tentatively, D is TRBD1 (5 bases). Trimming removed 9 bases at V and 0 bases at J, with 14 bases between. CDR1 is WSHSY and CDR2 is SAAADI in the germline V gene. This CDR3 spans 14 amino acids. This chain's CDR3 is CASAHWGMNTEAFF. The CDR3, as DNA: TGCGCCAGTGCTCACTGGGGGATGAACACTGAAGCTTTCTTT.

The CDR3 loop is CASRPGLGYNEQFF. DNA for the CDR3: TGTGCCAGCAGACCGGGACTCGGGTACAATGAGCAGTTCTTC. V usage is TRBV28 and J usage is TRBJ2-1, with a weak D call TRBD2 (6 bases). The length of the CDR3 is 14 residues. The V end was cut by 6 bases, the J end by 4 bases, with 13 bases between. From germline, CDR1 is MDHEN and CDR2 SYDVKM. Full variable domain (outside the CDR3, taken from reference TRBV28 and TRBJ2-1): DVKVTQSSRYLVKRTGEKVFLECVQDMDHENMFWYRQDPGLGLRLIYFSYDVKMKEKGDIPEGYSVSREKKERFSLILESASTNQTSMYLCASRPGLGYNEQFFGPGTRLTVL.

This clone came up a few times. The rearrangement uses TRBV29-1 and TRBJ2-6, with D perhaps matching TRBD2 (6 bases). V gave up 4 bases and J gave up 2 bases, with 6 bases separating them. Germline-derived CDR1 and CDR2 are SQVTM and ANQGSEA. CDR3 length: 13 residues. Written as DNA, the CDR3 is TGCAGCGTTGCGGGGGCTGGGGCCAACGTCCTGACTTTC. Translating it yields CSVAGAGANVLTF. Complete variable domain (other parts from reference TRBV29-1 and TRBJ2-6): SAVISQKPSRDICQRGTSLTIQCQVDSQVTMMFWYRQQPGQSLTLIATANQGSEATYESGFVIDKFPISRPNLTFSTLTVSNMSPEDSSIYLCSVAGAGANVLTFGAGSRLTVL.

This clone was observed a few times. This rearrangement joins TRBV28 to TRBJ2-3; no firm D call. V was pared by 5 bases and J by 5 bases, with 14 bases between. The CDR3 contains 14 residues. Germline CDR1 reads MDHEN; CDR2 reads SYDVKM. CDR3 loop: CASSPPGVGDTQYF. The CDR3 DNA sequence: TGTGCCAGCAGTCCCCCGGGTGTTGGAGATACGCAGTATTTT.

This clone was seen once. The CDR3 reads CASSTTRPGTEAFF. CDR3 coding DNA: TGTGCCAGCAGTACAACAAGACCGGGCACTGAAGCTTTCTTT. This rearrangement joins TRBV6-5 to TRBJ1-1; no clear D gene. V dropped 5 bases and J dropped 4 bases, with 14 bases sitting between them. CDR1 is MNHEY and CDR2 is SVGAGI in the germline V gene. This CDR3 has 14 residues.

The gene calls are TRBV19 and TRBJ2-7; D not certain. Germline V gene data show CDR1 as LNHDA and CDR2 as SQIVND (reference sequence). The CDR3 sequence is 16 residues long. Trimming cost V 5 bases and J 3 bases, with 20 bases left between them. CDR3 DNA: TGTGCCAGTAGTCCAGACTCCTCAGCGATATACTACGAGCAGTACTTC. This codes for CASSPDSSAIYYEQYF.

This clone has only a few counts. The chain is built from TRBV11-2 and TRBJ2-7; D not certain. Germline V gene data show CDR1 as SGHAT and CDR2 as FQNNGV. This CDR3 region has 13 residues. V shed 2 bases and J shed 6 bases, with 11 bases lying between them. DNA of the CDR3: TGTGCCAGCAGCTTAATGCCATTAGCCGAGCAGTACTTC. Amino acids: CASSLMPLAEQYF.

The table lists this clone with a few counts. V gene TRBV7-8 combines with J gene TRBJ2-7; 7 bases agree with TRBD1. The J segment lost 2 bases and the V segment lost 5 bases, leaving 6 bases of the junction unmatched. The germline V gene has CDR1 SGHVS and CDR2 FQNEAQ. CDR3 length: 14 residues. The CDR3 is CASSERDSAYEQYF. Here the CDR3 DNA reads TGTGCCAGCAGCGAACGGGACAGCGCCTACGAGCAGTACTTC.

This clone appeared a few times. V is TRBV2 and J is TRBJ2-1; no firm D call. This CDR3 region has 16 residues. Germline assignment: CDR1 SNHLY and CDR2 FYNNEI. V lost 3 bases, J lost 1 base, and 13 bases lay in between. CDR3 nucleotides: TGTGCCAGCAGTGATTTGCGGTTAGGTTCCTACAATGAGCAGTTCTTC. Translating it yields CASSDLRLGSYNEQFF.

For the CDR3, the DNA is TGTGCCAGCAGCTTAGGCGCTAGCGGAGACACAGATACGCAGTATTTT. Protein product: CASSLGASGDTDTQYF. J is TRBJ2-3 and V is TRBV7-9, with TRBD2 matching over 7 bases. V lost 1 base to trimming and J lost 2 bases; unmatched junction nucleotides: 6. The CDR3 length is 16 residues. Germline CDR1 is SEHNR and CDR2 is FQNEAQ (reference sequence).

Worth noting for this clone: The same CDR3 arises from other DNA sequences in this sample as well. The chain joins TRBV4-2 to TRBJ2-1, with 10 positions matching TRBD2. V trimming: 4 bases; J trimming: 5 bases; junction bases outside the gene matches: 5. CDR1 is LGHNA, CDR2 YNFKEQ, per germline. This CDR3 is built from 15 residues. As DNA, the CDR3 is TGTGCCAGCAGCCGAACTAGCGGGACAAACAATGAGCAGTTCTTC. Residues: CASSRTSGTNNEQFF.

This clone has only a few counts. The genes are TRBV6-5 and TRBJ2-3; D is possibly TRBD1 (5 bases). The germline V gene encodes CDR1 MNHEY and CDR2 SVGAGI. This CDR3 has 12 amino acids. V dropped 6 bases and J dropped 5 bases, with 9 bases sitting between them. CDR3 nucleotides: TGTGCCAGCAGCCAAGGGGTAGATACGCAGTATTTT. It specifies CASSQGVDTQYF.

This chain uses TRBV4-3 with TRBJ1-5; TRBD1 might be the D (5 bases). Germline assignment: CDR1 LGHNA and CDR2 YSLEER. With 0 bases removed from V and 0 bases from J, the gap between germline ends came to 12 bases. This CDR3 has 17 residues. CDR3 sequence (DNA): TGCGCCAGCAGCCAAGATGCGACAGTTTATAGCAATCAGCCCCAGCATTTT. The encoded protein is CASSQDATVYSNQPQHF.

This chain uses TRBV29-1 with TRBJ2-7; 9 bases align to TRBD2. The V gene end was trimmed by 7 bases and the J gene end by 6 bases; junction bases not matched to a gene: 7. The germline V gene has CDR1 SQVTM and CDR2 ANQGSEA. The CDR3 covers 12 residues. This CDR3 reads CSAMGLALEQYF. For the CDR3, the DNA is TGCAGCGCCATGGGACTAGCTCTCGAGCAGTACTTC.

This clone has a handful of counts. The chain has TRBV15 and TRBJ2-7; 8 nucleotides agree with TRBD2. This CDR3 has 15 residues. V dropped 0 bases and J dropped 4; count of bases not matched to a gene: 5. Germline assignment: CDR1 LNHNV and CDR2 YYDKDF (reference sequence). CDR3 DNA: TGTGCCACCAGCAGAGATCCGGCGGGAGGATACGAGCAGTACTTC. This gives the protein CATSRDPAGGYEQYF. Based on the CDR3 plus reference TRBV15 and TRBJ2-7, the full variable domain is DAMVIQNPRYQVTQFGKPVTLSCSQTLNHNVMYWYQQKSSQAPKLLFHYYDKDFNNEADTPDNFQSRRPNTSFCFLDIRSPGLGDTAMYLCATSRDPAGGYEQYFGPGTRLTVT.

The chain uses TRBV27 and TRBJ2-3, with 7 bases fitting TRBD2. With 8 bases clipped from V and 5 bases from J, the junction kept 13 bases outside the gene matches. CDR3 size: 15 residues. The germline gives CDR1 MNHEY, CDR2 SMNVEV (reference sequence). The CDR3 here is CASGSRRLAGDTQYF. CDR3 DNA sequence: TGTGCCAGCGGATCCCGTAGACTAGCTGGAGATACGCAGTATTTT.

The V call is TRBV11-2, the J call TRBJ2-2; 10 positions match TRBD2. CDR1 SGHAT and CDR2 FQNNGV come from the germline V gene. This CDR3 spans 15 amino acids. V shed 5 bases, J shed 2 bases, and the junction held 2 bases outside the gene matches. DNA of the CDR3: TGTGCCAGCAGCCGGACTAGCGGTAACACCGGGGAGCTGTTTTTT. The encoded protein is CASSRTSGNTGELFF.

The chain combines TRBV10-3 with TRBJ2-3; D uncertain. The CDR3 runs 17 residues. V gave up 0 bases and J gave up 5 bases, with 18 bases separating them. Germline V gives CDR1 ENHRY, CDR2 SYGVKD. The CDR3 region has the DNA TGTGCCATCAGTGAGTCGACTTCGGGTCTAGTTGGAGATACGCAGTATTTT. This translates into CAISESTSGLVGDTQYF.

This clone was counted between two and nine times. The rearrangement uses TRBV10-3 and TRBJ2-7; tentative D call: TRBD1 (5 bases). V was shortened by 8 bases and J by 4 bases, with 9 bases between the two germline ends. The CDR3 extends over 11 amino acids. Germline values: CDR1 ENHRY, CDR2 SYGVKD. The CDR3, as DNA: TGTGCCATCGGGCCAGGGTACGAGCAGTACTTC. Translation gives CAIGPGYEQYF.